This T cell receptor beta chain was sequenced during a study of T cell clonotyping in hematopoietic cell transplantation. With regard to this clone: Its matching antigen is unknown.

This CDR3 has 13 residues. Looked up from germline, CDR1 is SGHTA and CDR2 is FQGNSA. Whole-study results and caveats: CD4 and CD8 repertoire contributions could not be separated without sorting. After transplant, recipient diversity fell while pathologically expanded clonotypes grew through day 180.

Recipient blood drawn about 28 days pretransplant and days 30, 100, 180 after. This table comes from immunoSEQ multiplex PCR, and its TCRdb copy is limited to in-frame clones, with some not included. Of roughly 12,000 clones in the sample, about 72% were seen once. This clonotype was obtained from a male patient aged 60-69 years who had an allogeneic stem cell transplant from an unrelated donor, so the T cells may come from the graft donor. Some clones in this sample may be carry-over from other donors' samples. The source was peripheral blood mononuclear cells, collected 180 days after allogeneic stem cell transplant. The chain joins TRBV7-2 to TRBJ2-5; either TRBD1 or TRBD2 may fit D (5 bases each). The J call is uncertain, as TRBJ2-7 better fits the DNA end. CDR3 nucleotides: TGTGCCAGCAGCTTAGGGGACCTCTACGAGCAGTACTTC. It is translated as CASSLGDLYEQYF.